These T cell receptor beta chains were read from a single sample in a study of CD8+ T cells in alopecia areata. The assay was immunoSEQ multiplex PCR, and TCRdb's table has in-frame clones only and misses some. The repertoire includes fewer than 200,000 clones, under 60% of them detected once, and around 12% sits in the top ten. The sequencing used CD8+ T cells sorted from blood, collected at week 24, from a patient treated with tofacitinib. Receptors originate from a human donor with alopecia areata. Both conserved end residues are trimmed from each CDR3. A D gene is named only where the DNA matches it firmly.

v_call: TRBV27; j_call: TRBJ1-2; d_call: .; cdr3_aa: ASSRPGFVDGYT
v_call: TRBV2; j_call: TRBJ1-2; d_call: TRBD1; cdr3_aa: ASRARGRRGYGYT
v_call: TRBV28; j_call: TRBJ2-7; d_call: .; cdr3_aa: ASSLPSYEQY
v_call: TRBV13; j_call: TRBJ2-7; d_call: TRBD2; cdr3_aa: ASSQPGLAGGIEQY
v_call: TRBV4-1; j_call: TRBJ1-1; d_call: TRBD1; cdr3_aa: ASSQLRTGEDTEAF
v_call: TRBV30; j_call: TRBJ1-4; d_call: .; cdr3_aa: AWSVLTGGEKLF
v_call: TRBV11-1; j_call: TRBJ2-1; d_call: .; cdr3_aa: ATRGGNEQF
v_call: TRBV9; j_call: TRBJ2-5; d_call: .; cdr3_aa: ASSVGPGRETQY
v_call: TRBV23-1; j_call: TRBJ2-1; d_call: TRBD1; cdr3_aa: ASSRAQGAEQF
v_call: TRBV6-5; j_call: TRBJ2-7; d_call: .; cdr3_aa: ASSPGRYYEQY
v_call: TRBV5-1; j_call: TRBJ2-3; d_call: .; cdr3_aa: ASRGDTPKGTDTQY
v_call: TRBV4-2; j_call: TRBJ1-1; d_call: .; cdr3_aa: ASSQDSGMNTEAF
v_call: TRBV4-1; j_call: TRBJ2-2; d_call: .; cdr3_aa: ASSQEFRGAGELF
v_call: TRBV5-6; j_call: TRBJ2-5; d_call: .; cdr3_aa: ASSLYQETQY
v_call: TRBV10-1; j_call: TRBJ1-5; d_call: .; cdr3_aa: ASSEMGRNQPQH
v_call: TRBV4-1; j_call: TRBJ2-1; d_call: TRBD1; cdr3_aa: ASSQGDSYNEQF
v_call: TRBV29-1; j_call: TRBJ2-6; d_call: .; cdr3_aa: SVEYRQLLSGANVLT
v_call: TRBV18; j_call: TRBJ1-5; d_call: .; cdr3_aa: ASSPRQLDQPQH
v_call: TRBV29-1; j_call: TRBJ1-2; d_call: TRBD1; cdr3_aa: SVERAGGGYT
v_call: TRBV7-2; j_call: TRBJ2-7; d_call: .; cdr3_aa: ASSFTVSYEQY
v_call: TRBV19; j_call: TRBJ1-1; d_call: .; cdr3_aa: ASSIATEAF
v_call: TRBV6-1; j_call: TRBJ2-7; d_call: .; cdr3_aa: ASSEMRVDEQY
v_call: TRBV27; j_call: TRBJ1-5; d_call: TRBD1; cdr3_aa: ASSPRQGRQPQH
v_call: TRBV27; j_call: TRBJ2-3; d_call: .; cdr3_aa: ASSLYSADTQY
v_call: TRBV30; j_call: TRBJ1-3; d_call: .; cdr3_aa: AWDGARTEAGNTIY
v_call: TRBV30; j_call: TRBJ1-2; d_call: .; cdr3_aa: AWTEGGTHGYT
v_call: TRBV4-1; j_call: TRBJ2-3; d_call: .; cdr3_aa: ASSQESRGSDTQY
v_call: TRBV9; j_call: TRBJ1-6; d_call: .; cdr3_aa: ASSVEEESSPLH
v_call: TRBV19; j_call: TRBJ1-2; d_call: .; cdr3_aa: ASSIPSGYT
v_call: TRBV27; j_call: TRBJ1-1; d_call: TRBD1; cdr3_aa: ASSLSQGAFTEAF
v_call: TRBV5-6; j_call: TRBJ2-5; d_call: .; cdr3_aa: ASSWGAETQY
v_call: TRBV5-6; j_call: TRBJ2-7; d_call: TRBD1; cdr3_aa: ASSLARRGRGEQY
v_call: TRBV10-2; j_call: TRBJ2-5; d_call: TRBD1; cdr3_aa: ASSVTGALQETQY
v_call: TRBV23-1; j_call: TRBJ1-4; d_call: TRBD1; cdr3_aa: ASRGGGVCEKLF
v_call: TRBV6-5; j_call: TRBJ1-1; d_call: .; cdr3_aa: ASSYQGRRNTEAF
v_call: TRBV7-9; j_call: TRBJ2-6; d_call: .; cdr3_aa: ASSARVTGANVLT
v_call: TRBV5-1; j_call: TRBJ2-1; d_call: .; cdr3_aa: ASSLVRDNEQF
v_call: TRBV10-3; j_call: TRBJ2-1; d_call: TRBD2; cdr3_aa: AIRMGLAEHEQF
v_call: TRBV25-1; j_call: TRBJ1-5; d_call: TRBD1; cdr3_aa: ASSGTGGLNQPQH
v_call: TRBV2; j_call: TRBJ2-7; d_call: .; cdr3_aa: ASSYGNYEQY
v_call: TRBV7-9; j_call: TRBJ2-7; d_call: TRBD2; cdr3_aa: ASSLGEGEQY
v_call: TRBV30; j_call: TRBJ2-3; d_call: .; cdr3_aa: AWSALGDTQY